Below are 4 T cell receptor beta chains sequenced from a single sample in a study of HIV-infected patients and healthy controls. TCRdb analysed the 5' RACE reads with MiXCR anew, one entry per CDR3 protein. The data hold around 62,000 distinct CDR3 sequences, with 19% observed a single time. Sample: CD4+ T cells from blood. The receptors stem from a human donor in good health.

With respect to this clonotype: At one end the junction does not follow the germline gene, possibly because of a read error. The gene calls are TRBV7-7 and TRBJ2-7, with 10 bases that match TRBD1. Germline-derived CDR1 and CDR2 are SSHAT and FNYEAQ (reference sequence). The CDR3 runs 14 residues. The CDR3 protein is CASSSGTGAAEQYF. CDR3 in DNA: TGTGCTAGCAGCTCTGGGACAGGGGCGGCCGAGCAGTACTTC.

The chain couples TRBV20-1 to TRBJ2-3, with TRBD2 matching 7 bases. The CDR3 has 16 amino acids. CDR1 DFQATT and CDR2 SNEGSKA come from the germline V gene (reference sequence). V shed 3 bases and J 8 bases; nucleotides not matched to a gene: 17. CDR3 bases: TGCAGTGCTAGTCAAGGGCGGGACTACCTCAAACGTACGCAGTATTTT. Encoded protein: CSASQGRDYLKRTQYF.

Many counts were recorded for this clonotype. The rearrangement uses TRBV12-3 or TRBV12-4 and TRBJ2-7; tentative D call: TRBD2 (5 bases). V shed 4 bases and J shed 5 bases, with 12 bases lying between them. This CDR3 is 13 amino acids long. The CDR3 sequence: CASSYSGNHEQYF. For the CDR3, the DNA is TGTGCCAGCAGTTATTCCGGGAATCACGAGCAGTACTTC.

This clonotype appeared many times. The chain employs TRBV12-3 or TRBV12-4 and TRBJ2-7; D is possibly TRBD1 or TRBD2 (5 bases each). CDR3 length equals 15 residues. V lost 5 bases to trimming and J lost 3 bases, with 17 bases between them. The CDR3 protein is CASSGTGTPSYEQYF. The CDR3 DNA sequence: TGTGCCAGCAGTGGTACCGGGACGCCTAGCTACGAGCAGTACTTC.